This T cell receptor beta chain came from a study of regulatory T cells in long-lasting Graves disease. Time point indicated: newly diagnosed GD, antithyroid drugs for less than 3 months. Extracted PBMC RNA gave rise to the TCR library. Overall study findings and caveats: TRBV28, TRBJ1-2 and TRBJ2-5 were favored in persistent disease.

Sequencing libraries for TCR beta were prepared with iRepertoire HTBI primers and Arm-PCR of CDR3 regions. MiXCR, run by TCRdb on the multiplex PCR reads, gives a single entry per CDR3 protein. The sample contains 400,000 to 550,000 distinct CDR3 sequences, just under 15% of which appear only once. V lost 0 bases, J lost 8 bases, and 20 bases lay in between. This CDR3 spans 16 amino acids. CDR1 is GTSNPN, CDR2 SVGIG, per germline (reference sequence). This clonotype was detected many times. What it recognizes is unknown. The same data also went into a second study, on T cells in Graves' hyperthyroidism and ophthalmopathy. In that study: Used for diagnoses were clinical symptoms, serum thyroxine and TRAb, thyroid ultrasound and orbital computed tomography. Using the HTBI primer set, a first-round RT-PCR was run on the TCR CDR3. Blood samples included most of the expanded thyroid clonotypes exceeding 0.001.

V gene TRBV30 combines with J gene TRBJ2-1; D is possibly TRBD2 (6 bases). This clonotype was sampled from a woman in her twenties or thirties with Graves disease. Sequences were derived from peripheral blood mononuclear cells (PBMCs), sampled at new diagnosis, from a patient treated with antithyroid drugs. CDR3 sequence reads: CAWSVQAGFKSHEQFF. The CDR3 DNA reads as TGTGCCTGGAGTGTACAGGCGGGGTTCAAGAGTCATGAGCAGTTCTTC.